This entry lists 12 T cell receptor beta chains sequenced from one sample in a study of T-cell reconstitution after alpha-beta-depleted transplantation in children. Library preparation (for TCRbeta) was performed with unique molecular identifiers. MiXCR, run by TCRdb on the PCR reads, gives a single entry per CDR3 protein. This table has hundreds of thousands of distinct CDR3 sequences, about 12% appearing once. The sequencing here drew on PBMCs, taken before TCRalphabeta/CD19-depleted stem cell transplant. The receptors originated from a girl aged 2-9 years with congenital amegakaryocytic thrombocytopenia, due to receive a stem cell transplant.

A remark on this clonotype: This may come from a read error, since a much larger clone is one base off. This sequence joins TRBV5-1 and TRBJ2-7; no definite D call. The CDR3 extends over 15 amino acids. V shed 3 bases and J shed 3 bases, with 16 bases lying between them. The germline CDR1 and CDR2 sequences are SGHRS and YFSETQ. The CDR3 DNA follows: TGCGCCAGCAGCTCACCCGCTAATTCGAGCTACGAGCAGTACTTC. Protein product: CASSSPANSSYEQYF.

This clonotype was detected many times. This chain links TRBV5-1 with TRBJ2-3; 7 nucleotides align to TRBD1. CDR1 is SGHRS, CDR2 YFSETQ, per germline. This CDR3 is built from 16 residues. V shed 0 bases, J shed 4 bases, and the junction held 8 bases outside the gene matches. The CDR3 here is CASSLVTSQGADTQYF. The CDR3, as DNA: TGCGCCAGCAGCTTGGTTACCTCCCAGGGGGCAGATACGCAGTATTTT.

This clonotype was counted a single time. The chain recombines TRBV20-1 with TRBJ1-3; D not resolved. Trimming took 4 bases from V and 4 from J, leaving 11 bases between them. The germline V gene has CDR1 DFQATT and CDR2 SNEGSKA (reference sequence). The length of the CDR3 is 13 residues. CDR3 residues: CSATEPQGNTIYF. CDR3 bases: TGCAGTGCTACCGAACCTCAGGGAAACACCATATATTTT.

The table lists this clonotype with a count of one. J is TRBJ2-6 and V is TRBV18; D is ambiguous. The CDR3 runs 14 residues. Trimming shortened V by 5 bases and J by 0 bases, and 5 bases separated the two germline ends. Looked up from germline, CDR1 is KGHSH and CDR2 is LQKENI. CDR3 in DNA: TGTGCCAGCTCAAAACCCTCTGGGGCCAACGTCCTGACTTTC. Translated, it gives CASSKPSGANVLTF.

This clonotype was seen only a few times. CDR3 in amino acids: CAWSVRQVESPLHF. CDR3 nucleotide sequence: TGTGCCTGGAGTGTACGACAGGTGGAGTCACCCCTCCACTTT. The rearrangement joins TRBV30 to TRBJ1-6; the D gene is possibly TRBD1 (6 bases). The CDR3 extends over 14 amino acids. With 0 bases removed from V and 10 bases from J, the gap between germline ends came to 13 bases. CDR1 is GTSNPN, CDR2 SVGIG, per germline (reference sequence).

The chain has TRBV30 and TRBJ2-3, with 9 nucleotides matching TRBD2. The CDR3 is 15 amino acids. Germline V gene sequence: CDR1 GTSNPN, CDR2 SVGIG (reference sequence). V shed 2 bases and J 2 bases; nucleotides not matched to a gene: 5. The chain's CDR3 is CAWSKSSGVTDTQYF. The CDR3, as DNA: TGTGCCTGGAGTAAATCTAGCGGGGTCACAGATACGCAGTATTTT.

This clonotype occurred a few times. The chain employs TRBV4-2 and TRBJ2-1, with D maybe TRBD2 (6 bases). The CDR3 has 16 residues. The V and J ends lost 6 bases and 5 bases respectively, with 20 bases between them. CDR1 and CDR2 from the germline V gene are LGHNA and YNFKEQ. CDR3 nucleotides: TGTGCCAGCAGTGACCCCCTGACTAGATTCGACAATGAGCAGTTCTTC. Encoded protein: CASSDPLTRFDNEQFF.

This clonotype was counted ten times or more. V and J are TRBV20-1 and TRBJ2-7, with TRBD1 identical over 7 bases. Per germline, CDR1 DFQATT and CDR2 SNEGSKA (reference sequence). V lost 3 bases, J lost 1 base, and 6 bases stayed unmatched. The CDR3 has 14 residues. CDR3 coding DNA: TGCAGTGCTAGTATCCAGGGGGTTTCCTACGAGCAGTACTTC. This gives the protein CSASIQGVSYEQYF.

This clonotype was seen many times. The chain is built from TRBV5-1 and TRBJ2-3; D gene ambiguous. Trimming took 2 bases from V and 0 from J, leaving 7 bases between them. The CDR3 runs to 14 residues. CDR1 is SGHRS and CDR2 is YFSETQ in the germline V gene. CDR3 bases: TGCGCCAGCAGCTTTTCTACCAGCACAGATACGCAGTATTTT. Its protein product is CASSFSTSTDTQYF.

This clonotype was detected many times. The chain recombines TRBV29-1 with TRBJ2-5, with D perhaps matching TRBD1 (5 bases). This CDR3 has 14 residues. CDR1 and CDR2 (germline): SQVTM, ANQGSEA. V shed 2 bases and J shed 4 bases, with 14 bases lying between them. CDR3 bases: TGCAGCGTTGAACCCCCCGGCAGGGTAGAGACCCAGTACTTC. It translates to CSVEPPGRVETQYF. Looking up the rest from reference TRBV29-1 and TRBJ2-5 gives the full variable domain: SAVISQKPSRDICQRGTSLTIQCQVDSQVTMMFWYRQQPGQSLTLIATANQGSEATYESGFVIDKFPISRPNLTFSTLTVSNMSPEDSSIYLCSVEPPGRVETQYFGPGTRLLVL.

This chain joins TRBV2 and TRBJ2-5; D uncertain. Germline V gives CDR1 SNHLY, CDR2 FYNNEI. The CDR3 runs 13 residues. Trimming left V 9 bases short and J 8 bases short, with 19 bases between. The CDR3 nucleotides read TGTGCCAGAGAGTGGGCCACGCGGACCACCCAGTACTTC. Its translation is CAREWATRTTQYF.

The V call is TRBV27, the J call TRBJ2-2, with 14 bases matching TRBD2. Germline CDR1 and CDR2: MNHEY and SMNVEV (reference sequence). The V segment lost 6 bases and the J segment 7 bases; nucleotides outside the gene matches: 4. CDR3 size: 15 residues. Here the CDR3 reads CASRRGLAGVGELFF. Here the CDR3 DNA reads TGTGCCAGCAGACGGGGACTAGCGGGAGTCGGGGAGCTGTTTTTT.